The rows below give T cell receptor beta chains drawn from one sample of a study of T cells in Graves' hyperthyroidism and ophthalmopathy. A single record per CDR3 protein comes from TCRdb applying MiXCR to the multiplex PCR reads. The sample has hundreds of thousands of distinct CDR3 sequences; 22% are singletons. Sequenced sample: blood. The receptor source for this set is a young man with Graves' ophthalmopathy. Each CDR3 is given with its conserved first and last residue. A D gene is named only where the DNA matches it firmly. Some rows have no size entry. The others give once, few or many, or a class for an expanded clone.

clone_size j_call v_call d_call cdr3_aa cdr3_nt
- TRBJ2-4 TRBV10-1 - CASSETVKNIQYF TGCGCCAGCAGTGAAACAGTCAAAAACATTCAGTACTTC
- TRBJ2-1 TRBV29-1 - CSVVWEPLNEQFF TGCAGCGTTGTTTGGGAACCCCTGAATGAGCAGTTCTTC
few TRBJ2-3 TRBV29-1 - CSVGAPTASTDTQYF TGCAGCGTGGGGGCCCCGACAGCTAGCACAGATACGCAGTATTTT
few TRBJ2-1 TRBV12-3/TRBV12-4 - CASSFGFRQASNEQFF TGTGCCAGCAGTTTCGGGTTTCGTCAGGCCAGCAATGAGCAGTTCTTC
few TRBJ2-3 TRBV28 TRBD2 CASKLAGVTDTQYF TGTGCCAGCAAACTAGCGGGAGTCACAGATACGCAGTATTTT
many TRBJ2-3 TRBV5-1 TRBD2 CASSLASGSESDTQYF TGCGCCAGCAGCTTGGCTAGCGGGAGTGAATCAGATACGCAGTATTTT
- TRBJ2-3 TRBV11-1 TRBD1 CASSYRQGRTDTQYF TGTGCCAGCAGTTATAGACAGGGAAGGACAGATACGCAGTATTTT
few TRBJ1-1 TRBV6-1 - CASSSYSGGTEAFF TGTGCCAGCAGTTCTTACTCGGGGGGGACTGAAGCTTTCTTT
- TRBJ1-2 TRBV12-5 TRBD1 CASGLNRGQTDYGYTF TGTGCTAGTGGTTTGAACAGGGGGCAAACGGACTATGGCTACACCTTC
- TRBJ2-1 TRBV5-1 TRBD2 CASSLRLAPNEQFF TGCGCCAGCAGCTTGAGACTAGCTCCCAATGAGCAGTTCTTC
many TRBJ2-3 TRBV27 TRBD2 CASSLRRGLADTDTQYF TGTGCCAGCAGTTTGCGGAGGGGACTAGCGGATACAGATACGCAGTATTTT
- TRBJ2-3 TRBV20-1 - CSAPRVVSGSNTQYF TGCAGTGCCCCGAGGGTCGTTTCGGGGTCCAATACGCAGTATTTT
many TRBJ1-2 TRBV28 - CASNTNYGYTF TGTGCCAGCAACACAAACTATGGCTACACCTTC
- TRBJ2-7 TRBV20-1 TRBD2 CSAKPRTSGSREQYF TGCAGTGCTAAACCTCGGACTAGCGGGTCCCGGGAGCAGTACTTC
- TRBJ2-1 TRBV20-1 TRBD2 CSARDRLADHNEQFF TGCAGTGCTAGAGATCGACTAGCGGACCACAATGAGCAGTTCTTC
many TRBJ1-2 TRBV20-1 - CSAKRAGYGYTF TGCAGTGCTAAGCGTGCCGGGTATGGCTACACCTTC
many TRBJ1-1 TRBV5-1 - CASSLESIGMNTEAFF TGCGCCAGCAGCTTAGAATCAATCGGGATGAACACTGAAGCTTTCTTT
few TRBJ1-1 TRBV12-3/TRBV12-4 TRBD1 CASSPGQGYTEAFF TGTGCCAGCAGTCCCGGACAGGGTTACACTGAAGCTTTCTTT
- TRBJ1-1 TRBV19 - CASSTRTRTEAFF TGTGCCAGTAGTACCAGGACGCGGACTGAAGCTTTCTTT
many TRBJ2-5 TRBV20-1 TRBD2 CSARDLGLAGEGWETQYF TGCAGTGCTAGAGATCTGGGACTAGCGGGAGAAGGATGGGAGACCCAGTACTTC
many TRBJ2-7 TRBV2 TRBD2 CASRYQLAGYEQYF TGTGCCAGCAGGTACCAGCTAGCGGGCTACGAGCAGTACTTC
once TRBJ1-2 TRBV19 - CASSIRASDGYTF TGTGCCAGTAGTATAAGGGCATCGGATGGCTACACCTTC
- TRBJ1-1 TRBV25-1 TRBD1 CASTPPEGRGFGLNTEAFF TGTGCCAGCACCCCCCCCGAAGGCAGGGGGTTTGGGTTGAACACTGAAGCTTTCTTT
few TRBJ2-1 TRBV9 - CASSARDLSYNEQFF TGTGCCAGCAGCGCCCGGGACCTCAGCTACAATGAGCAGTTCTTC
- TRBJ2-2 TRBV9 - CASSGRYTGELFF TGTGCCAGCAGCGGGAGGTACACCGGGGAGCTGTTTTTT
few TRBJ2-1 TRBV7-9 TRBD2 CARGGTRYNEQFF TGTGCCAGGGGAGGGACTAGATACAATGAGCAGTTCTTC
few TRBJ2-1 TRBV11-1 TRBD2 CASSWDSGIGNEQFF TGTGCCAGCAGCTGGGATAGCGGGATAGGTAATGAGCAGTTCTTC
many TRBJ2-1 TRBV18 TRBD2 CASSMTSGSHEQFF TGTGCCAGCTCTATGACTAGCGGGAGCCACGAGCAGTTCTTC
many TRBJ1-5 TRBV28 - CASSLLVESNQPQHF TGTGCCAGCAGTTTATTGGTAGAGAGCAATCAGCCCCAGCATTTT
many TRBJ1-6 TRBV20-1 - CSARLSQGDYNSPLHF TGCAGTGCTAGGCTTTCACAGGGCGACTATAATTCACCCCTCCACTTT
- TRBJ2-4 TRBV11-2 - CASSFGQYGNIQYF TGTGCCAGCAGCTTCGGACAGTACGGAAACATTCAGTACTTC
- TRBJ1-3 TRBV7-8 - CASSLGETIYF TGTGCCAGCAGCTTAGGCGAAACCATATATTTT
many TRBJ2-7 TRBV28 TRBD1 CASRKTGWSDEQYF TGTGCCAGCAGAAAGACAGGGTGGAGTGACGAGCAGTACTTC
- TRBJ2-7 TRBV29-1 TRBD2 CSVEASGSYEQYF TGCAGCGTTGAGGCTAGCGGGAGCTACGAGCAGTACTTC
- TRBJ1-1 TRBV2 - CASSEGLQGPEAFF TGTGCCAGCAGTGAGGGACTCCAGGGGCCTGAAGCTTTCTTT
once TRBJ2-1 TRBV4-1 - CASSWGRAEYNEQFF TGCGCCAGCAGCTGGGGTAGGGCCGAGTACAATGAGCAGTTCTTC
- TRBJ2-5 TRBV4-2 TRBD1 CASSQTDRGGETQYF TGTGCCAGCAGCCAGACCGACAGGGGGGGAGAGACCCAGTACTTC